This T cell receptor (beta chain) stems from a study of cytomegalovirus exposure and HLA in healthy donors (dated by TCRdb to 2017 to 2019). Study-wide context: According to an earlier analysis of a few hundred of the donors, about 180 million T cells yielded 117 million unique TCR beta sequences and around 300 Gb of sequence data. An earlier analysis of roughly 600 of the donors used high-throughput TCR beta sequencing to judge whether each TCR beta V gene segment behaved as functional or pseudogenic. Genome-wide SNP genotypes for about 65% of the roughly 670 donors were used in a later genetic analysis, which treated that subset as a discovery cohort. Typing coverage varied by locus: about 620-630 donors for A, B, C, DRB1 and DQB1; 500 to 550 for DQA1; 606 for DPA1; under 490 for DPB1. The study was designed to test whether signatures of past pathogen exposure could be identified by cataloging public T cell receptors. Because of strong linkage in the cohort, roughly five DR-DQ haplotypes were treated as single units for association and clustering. Donor age, sex, ethnicity and CMV serostatus were compiled alongside the repertoire data. In a later analysis, previously published TCR beta repertoires from 550 to 700 donors were re-analyzed and high-resolution HLA genotyping was added so that TCR occurrence patterns could be studied. Class I and class II HLA loci were covered by the typing at four-digit resolution. The later analysis used no new phenotypic data to find candidate immune exposures, relying instead on TCR beta sequences and their occurrence across donors. Along with the roughly 700-subject first cohort, a separate validation cohort of 120 different subjects was used. All discovery cohort repertoires had been generated using a single sequencing platform. The study combined high-throughput TCR immunosequencing, statistical association of individual TCRs with disease status, and machine learning to predict cytomegalovirus infection status. Of the 300 to 500 genotyped donors, 81% were placed in the genetic ancestry cluster associated with self-reported Caucasian donors. The study profiled the T cell repertoires of some 610 subjects by immunosequencing and related them to cytomegalovirus serostatus. About 280 gigabases of sequencing data and around 80 million unique TCR sequences made up an early release that covered 500 to 650 HLA-typed donors. Among 300 to 500 genotyped donors of the cohort, an average of about 220,000 unique TCR beta nucleotide sequences was sequenced per donor, of which roughly 17% were non-productive. The paper's findings and limits, for the study overall: V-gene and J-gene trimming of TCR beta chains was associated with a missense DCLRE1C variant in a later genetic analysis, and the association was replicated in an independent cohort. The cohort was sequenced for TCR beta chains only, and without alpha or paired-chain data the features that could be detected were limited. Approximately 18 rarely observed V segments, including chromosome 9 orphons, were excluded from the earlier analysis of some 590 of the donors because counts were too low. When HLA alleles, especially DR and DQ, strongly co-occurred, TCR associations were difficult to assign to individual alleles. In an earlier analysis of 450 to 750 of the donors, most TCR beta V segments appeared in productive rearrangements about 90% or about 30% of the time, broadly matching IMGT annotations. A later analysis associated 17,000 or so TCR beta sequences with specific HLA alleles at a false discovery rate of 0.05. Compared with equally common non-associated chains, HLA-associated TCR beta chains in a later analysis were more clonally expanded and had lower generation probabilities. Presence/absence analyses assumed roughly uniform sequencing depth across donors, an assumption that may not hold. A further reported finding was that TCR beta sequences accurately predicted the HLA-A and HLA-B alleles for most subjects in the first cohort. According to the authors, the approach could potentially be generalized to other disease states and immunological phenotypes. While some public TCRs were present in many individuals, most TCR sequences turned up only very rarely across donors. CMV serostatus was the only immune exposure information available for the cohort. A later analysis reported that several top co-occurrence clusters appeared linked to parvovirus B19, influenza, CMV and Epstein-Barr virus. In the study, approximately 160 TCR beta chains were listed as associated with cytomegalovirus. A cluster of highly shared sequence variants was judged likely to represent a technical artifact of the sequencing pipeline. According to a later analysis, most CMV-associated TCR beta chains appeared to be HLA-restricted, and the HLA associations seemed to be driven largely by CMV exposure. Because HLA typing was missing for some donors at each locus, association tests included only the typed subset. Compared with the roughly 700-donor mean, donors in an Asian-associated ancestry cluster had fewer N-insertions in productive TCRs, according to a later genetic analysis. The 87-base-pair reads could not distinguish some IMGT-functional V segments, including TRBV6-2 and TRBV6-3, so those segments were excluded. In a later analysis, TCR association rates were found to vary across HLA loci, with the most associated TCRs seen for DRB1 alleles and the fewest for HLA-C alleles. Linkage disequilibrium might explain the correlated functional status among segregating V segments, but an unknown experimental factor could not be excluded. The classifier was reported to diagnose cytomegalovirus status with high specificity and sensitivity in both the original cohort and the validation cohort. In vitro tests confirmed that a few of the cytomegalovirus-associated TCR beta chains recognize cytomegalovirus antigens.

Its CDR3 holds 12 amino acids, cysteine through phenylalanine. The kept DNA is CDR3 alone, 36 bases in frame from the first base. V loses 2 bases, J loses 3 bases, and the germline ends lie 5 bases apart. The germline V gene yields MGHDK for CDR1 and SYGVNS for CDR2. The library was prepared using the immunoSEQ multiplex PCR assay. For the multiplex PCR, a mixture combining 60 forward primers for TCR Vbeta segments and 13 reverse primers for TCR Jbeta segments was used. The CDR3 region of rearranged TCR beta genes was amplified from genomic DNA by a multiplex PCR assay. The Illumina HiSeq System was used to sequence the amplified TCR beta libraries as 87-base-pair reads. On the study's bioinformatics: Across the 500 to 700 repertoires, a later analysis counted tens of millions of unique TCR beta chains, some 11 million of which were shared by at least two donors. To remove PCR and sequencing errors, raw reads were error-corrected and collapsed into unique sequences using a nearest-neighbor algorithm that merged closely related sequences. To assign V, D and J gene segments, CDR3 sequences were aligned to IMGT reference sequences. For a sequence to be retained, a match of at least six nucleotides to both a V gene segment and a J gene segment was required. Rearrangements were classified as productive when the CDR3 lacked stop codons and remained in frame with V and J, and all other rearrangements were classified as non-productive. CDR3 was defined according to IMGT convention as the region running from the second conserved V-encoded cysteine to the conserved J-encoded phenylalanine. Sequences without an unambiguous match to a single V gene segment were excluded from the earlier analysis of 450 to 650 of the donors. In an earlier analysis of some 590 of the donors, V segments were called functional above 56.7% productive rearrangements and were called segregating when the between-donor standard deviation exceeded 5%. A statistical classification framework was developed to diagnose cytomegalovirus status using the catalog of TCR beta chain sequences. In a later analysis, TCR nucleotide sequences were compared against IMGT/GENE-DB human TR gene sequences so that V and J genes could be assigned. In a later analysis, CDR3 sequences and most-parsimonious VDJ recombination scenarios were assigned using the TCRdist pipeline. In a later analysis, each TCR beta chain was defined by its CDR3 amino acid sequence together with its V-gene family, and reads without a unique V-gene family were excluded. A later analysis removed several hundred highly shared, low-generation-probability nucleotide sequences to deal with suspected cross-contamination and a sequencing artifact. For each public chain, a later analysis derived a clonal expansion index from normalized ranks of inferred template counts within each repertoire. In a later analysis, generation probabilities were computed with a VDJ recombination model fitted to out-of-frame rearrangements, and the resulting probabilities were checked against IGoR. Hypergeometric tests were used in a later analysis to score TCR-TCR, TCR-HLA and TCR-CMV co-occurrence, with a repertoire-size bias correction applied to the TCR pairs. A later analysis estimated false discovery rates by permuting HLA or CMV assignments 20 times. In a later analysis, co-occurring TCRs were grouped with DBSCAN, and TCRdist sequence similarity was added when clustering was performed within HLA-allele-positive subsets. Repertoires with fewer than 30,000 or more than 120,000 public chains were left out of co-occurrence clustering, as were a handful of repertoires with anomalous nucleotide sharing. Entries here come from immuneACCESS through TCRdb and include only in-frame sequences with V and J called. Some clones fail to appear in such tables; in the studies checked, an unresolved V gene covers under half of the shortfall, and the cause of the remainder is unknown. The V and J calls and the clone size are those of that table, but D and trimming were determined from the DNA. Counted in this sample were about 160,000 clones; 68% of them appeared once. Roughly 2.7% of the sample comes from the top ten.

The cohort comprised 666 healthy bone marrow donors. All cohort members were sampled while nominally healthy, although unrecorded immune exposures were likely present. The donor was CMV seropositive and was included in the group of 270 or so seropositive cohort members. A peripheral blood sample was collected from each donor, and TCR beta sequencing was performed on peripheral blood mononuclear cells. The Qiagen DNeasy Blood Extraction Kit was used to extract genomic DNA from the blood cell samples. This clone was seen a few times. Its antigen target is currently unknown. There are no base qualities to consult, and no much larger clone falls within one base.

The sequenced sample consisted of PBMCs. The chain was built from TRBV25-1 and TRBJ2-7; the D gene is perhaps TRBD1, from 5 matching bases. The clonotype was recovered from a woman between 35 and 50 years old in good health and CMV-seropositive. The DNA sequence is as follows: TGTGCCAGCAGTGAACAGGGCTACGAGCAGTACTTC. It is translated as CASSEQGYEQYF.